Sequencing of this TCR beta chain was carried out in a study of T cells after posttransplantation cyclophosphamide. A marrow graft followed busulfan-fludarabine conditioning, with cyclophosphamide on days +3 and +4. Some clones are missing from TCRdb's copy, which holds only in-frame ones; the method was immunoSEQ multiplex PCR. This sample includes about 10,000 clones with no singletons; its ten biggest clones take up less than 30%. Study-wide findings and caveats: Tissue-infiltrating T cells from skin or gut overlapped little with blood T cells. Later blood repertoires were often dominated by clones from the donor CD8+ memory compartment.

This clone was recorded at least ten times. Its cognate antigen is unknown. This CDR3 has 17 residues. Germline V gene data show CDR1 as LGHNA and CDR2 as YNFKEQ. V lost 4 bases and J lost 2; bases outside the gene matches: 4. The sequences come from PBMCs, collected after allogeneic stem cell transplant with posttransplant cyclophosphamide. V and J are TRBV4-2 and TRBJ2-2; 13 bases agree with TRBD2. This TCR was sampled from a female patient aged 40 to 55 who received an allogeneic stem cell transplant from a related donor, was CMV-positive, and had no GVHD. Some T cells may be graft donor cells. The CDR3 loop reads CASSRTSGGVNTGELFF. DNA for the CDR3: TGTGCCAGCAGCCGCACTAGCGGGGGGGTTAACACCGGGGAGCTGTTTTTT.